This TCR beta chain was retrieved from a study of blood T cell repertoires in COVID-19. Study-wide background: The cDNA or gDNA used as material had been derived from T cells, B-cell-depleted T cells, or PBMCs.

TCRdb's table, derived via immunoSEQ multiplex PCR, lists solely in-frame clones and lacks some. The sample carries approximately 110,000 clones, about 84% recorded once. CDR3 length equals 15 residues. V lost 4 bases, J lost 0 bases, and 11 bases lay in between. Germline-derived CDR1 and CDR2 are SGHRS and YFSETQ. The chain has TRBV5-1 and TRBJ2-1; D is uncertain. The receptor was derived from a human donor in a cohort sampled during active COVID-19. The sequencing sample was made of peripheral blood. CDR3 sequence reads: CASSTRLSSYNEQFF. The CDR3 DNA is TGCGCCAGCAGCACAAGACTTAGCTCCTACAATGAGCAGTTCTTC.